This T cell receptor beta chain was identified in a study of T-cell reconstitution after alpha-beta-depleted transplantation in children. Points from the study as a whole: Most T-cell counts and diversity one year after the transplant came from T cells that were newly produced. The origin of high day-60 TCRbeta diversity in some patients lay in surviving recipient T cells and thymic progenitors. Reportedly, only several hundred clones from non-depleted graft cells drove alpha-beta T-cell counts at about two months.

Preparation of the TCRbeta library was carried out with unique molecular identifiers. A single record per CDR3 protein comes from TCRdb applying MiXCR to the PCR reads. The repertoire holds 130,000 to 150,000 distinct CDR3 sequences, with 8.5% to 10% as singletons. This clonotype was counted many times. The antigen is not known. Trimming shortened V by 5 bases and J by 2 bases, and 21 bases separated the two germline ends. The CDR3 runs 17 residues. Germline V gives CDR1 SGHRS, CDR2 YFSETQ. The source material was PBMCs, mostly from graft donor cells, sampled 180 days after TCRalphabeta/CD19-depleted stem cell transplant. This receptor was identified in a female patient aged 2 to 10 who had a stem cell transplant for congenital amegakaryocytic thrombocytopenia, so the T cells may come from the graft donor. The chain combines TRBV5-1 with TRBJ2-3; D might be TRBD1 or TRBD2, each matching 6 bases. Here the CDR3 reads CASRKGGTSSPTDTQYF. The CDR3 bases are TGCGCCAGCAGGAAGGGGGGCACTTCTTCCCCCACAGATACGCAGTATTTT.